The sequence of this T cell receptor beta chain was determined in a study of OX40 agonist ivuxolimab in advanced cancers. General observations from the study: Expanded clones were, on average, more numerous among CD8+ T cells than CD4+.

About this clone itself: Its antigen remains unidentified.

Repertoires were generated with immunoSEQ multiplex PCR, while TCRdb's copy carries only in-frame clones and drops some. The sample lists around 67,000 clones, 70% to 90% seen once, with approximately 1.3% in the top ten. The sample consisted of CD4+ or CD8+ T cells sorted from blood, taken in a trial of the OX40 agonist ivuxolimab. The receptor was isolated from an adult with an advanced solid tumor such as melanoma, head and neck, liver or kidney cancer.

This chain's CDR3 is CASSYRGETQYF. The CDR3 DNA follows: TGTGCCAGCAGTTACAGGGGCGAGACGCAGTATTTT. This chain joins TRBV28 and TRBJ2-3; 7 bases are a match to TRBD1. Per germline, CDR1 MDHEN and CDR2 SYDVKM. The length of the CDR3 is 12 residues. Trimming at V came to 4 bases and at J to 9 bases, leaving 4 bases not matched to a gene.